A selection of T cell receptor beta chains follows, all from one sample in a study of cytomegalovirus exposure and HLA in healthy donors. TCRdb's copy holds only in-frame clones and misses some; the assay was immunoSEQ multiplex PCR. The data show roughly 180,000 clones, about four fifths seen once. Material: PBMCs. Receptor source: a female donor in good health and CMV-seronegative. The CDR3 runs from the conserved cysteine through the conserved F or W. D genes are given only for firm matches. Clone sizes are given selectively: once, few, many, or a class where the clone is expanded.

d_call,clone_size,j_call,cdr3_length,v_call,cdr3_nt,cdr3_aa
.,.,TRBJ1-6,17,TRBV4-2,TGTGCCAGCAGCCAAGCGGCAAGACAGCAAGATAATTCACCCCTCCACTTT,CASSQAARQQDNSPLHF
.,few,TRBJ2-5,18,TRBV4-2,TGTGCCAGCAGCCAAGTAGGTGGGCCGGGGGTGACCCAAGAGACCCAGTACTTC,CASSQVGGPGVTQETQYF
.,.,TRBJ1-3,15,TRBV4-3,TGCGCCAGCAGCCAAGAGGGGGCCCCTGGAAACACCATATATTTT,CASSQEGAPGNTIYF
.,.,TRBJ1-4,15,TRBV30,TGTGCCTGGAGTGTTATAGGGTCCTCCACAGGAAAACTGTTTTTT,CAWSVIGSSTGKLFF
TRBD1,.,TRBJ1-1,14,TRBV11-2,TGTGCCAGCCGAAGGGACAGGGGGGACACTGAAGCTTTCTTT,CASRRDRGDTEAFF
.,.,TRBJ2-7,15,TRBV2,TGTGCCAGCAGTGAAGCGCGAGCGGACGCCTACGAGCAGTACTTC,CASSEARADAYEQYF
.,.,TRBJ2-2,17,TRBV18,TGTGCCAGCTCACTAATCCCCCATTCACGGGGCACCGGGGAGCTGTTTTTT,CASSLIPHSRGTGELFF
.,.,TRBJ2-1,12,TRBV19,TGTGCCAGTAGTCCGGGAACCCCACAGCAGTTCTTC,CASSPGTPQQFF
TRBD1,.,TRBJ1-6,17,TRBV5-1,TGCGCCAGCCGTAGGGACAGCTTTTCCTCCTATAATTCACCCCTCCACTTT,CASRRDSFSSYNSPLHF
TRBD2,.,TRBJ2-7,15,TRBV6-1,TGTGCCAGCAGCACTAACGGGGGGGCATTCTACGAGCAGTACTTC,CASSTNGGAFYEQYF
TRBD2,.,TRBJ2-5,17,TRBV7-3,TGTGCCAGCAGCAACAAAAGACTAGCGGGAGAGCAAGAGACCCAGTACTTC,CASSNKRLAGEQETQYF
TRBD2,.,TRBJ2-7,12,TRBV27,TGTGCCAGCAGTTCCAGCGGGACCGAGCAGTACTTC,CASSSSGTEQYF
.,.,TRBJ2-7,15,TRBV2,TGTGCCAGCAGTCCCTACGGACTTTCCTCCTACGAGCAGTACTTC,CASSPYGLSSYEQYF
TRBD1,once,TRBJ2-1,14,TRBV9,TGTGCCAGCAGCCCCGGGACAGGAGACAATGAGCAGTTCTTC,CASSPGTGDNEQFF
.,.,TRBJ1-6,13,TRBV7-3,TGTGCCAGCAGCCGACAGGAGGATTCACCCCTCCACTTT,CASSRQEDSPLHF
TRBD1,.,TRBJ1-6,18,TRBV2,TGTGCCAGCAGTGGGTTAGGGACAGCGAGCTCCTATAATTCACCCCTCCACTTT,CASSGLGTASSYNSPLHF
.,.,TRBJ1-1,15,TRBV9,TGTGCCAGCAGCCCCCCACAGGGTTTATCCACTGAAGCTTTCTTT,CASSPPQGLSTEAFF
.,.,TRBJ2-3,14,TRBV11-2,TGTGCCAGCAGCCGTGGACTGCGCCCAGATACGCAGTATTTT,CASSRGLRPDTQYF
TRBD1,.,TRBJ2-1,14,TRBV6-5,TGTGCCAGCAGTCGGACAGGGTCCTACAATGAGCAGTTCTTC,CASSRTGSYNEQFF
.,.,TRBJ2-1,20,TRBV12-5,TGTGCTAGTGGTTGGGGGACCCTAGGTTTGGGGGGAAACTCCTACAATGAGCAGTTCTTC,CASGWGTLGLGGNSYNEQFF